The T cell receptor beta chain under discussion was sequenced for a study of OX40 agonist ivuxolimab in advanced cancers. Overall study context: Patients' therapy was ivuxolimab, an antibody that acts as an agonist of OX40 (CD134).

Germline values: CDR1 SQVTM, CDR2 ANQGSEA. CDR3 length equals 14 residues. V shed 5 bases, J shed 10 bases, and the junction held 11 bases outside the gene matches. On this clone: Antigen unknown.

General study results and limits: By week 6 at 0.1 to 3.0 mg/kg, blood CD4+ and CD8+ T cells had expanded clonally.

The assay was immunoSEQ multiplex PCR, and TCRdb's table has in-frame clones only and misses some. The repertoire consists of over 50,000 clones, with approximately 88% occurring once and the leading ten covering around 4.6%. This receptor was obtained from an adult with an advanced solid tumor such as melanoma, head and neck, liver or kidney cancer. The sample consisted of CD4+ or CD8+ T cells sorted from blood, taken in a trial of the OX40 agonist ivuxolimab. The chain uses TRBV29-1 and TRBJ2-1, with TRBD1 matching 10 bases. CDR3 nucleotides: TGCAGCGTTTCCGGGACAGGGGTAAAGCGGGAGCAGTTCTTC. Its protein is CSVSGTGVKREQFF.